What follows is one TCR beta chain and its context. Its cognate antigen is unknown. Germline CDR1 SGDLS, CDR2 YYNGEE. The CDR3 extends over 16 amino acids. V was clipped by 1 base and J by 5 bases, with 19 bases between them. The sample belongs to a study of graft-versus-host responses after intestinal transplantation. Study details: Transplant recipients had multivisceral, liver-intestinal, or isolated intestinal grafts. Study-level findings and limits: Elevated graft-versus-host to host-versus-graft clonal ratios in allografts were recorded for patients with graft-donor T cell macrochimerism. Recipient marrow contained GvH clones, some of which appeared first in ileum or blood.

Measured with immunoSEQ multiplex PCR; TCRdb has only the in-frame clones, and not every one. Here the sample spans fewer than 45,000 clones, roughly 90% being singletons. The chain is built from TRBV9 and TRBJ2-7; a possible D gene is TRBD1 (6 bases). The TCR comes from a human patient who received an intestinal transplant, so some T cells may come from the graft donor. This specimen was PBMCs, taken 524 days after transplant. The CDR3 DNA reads TGTGCCAGCAGCGTAACCCAAGGACAGATTCTCAACGAGCAGTACTTC. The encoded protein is CASSVTQGQILNEQYF. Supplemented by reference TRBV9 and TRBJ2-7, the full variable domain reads DSGVTQTPKHLITATGQRVTLRCSPRSGDLSVYWYQQSLDQGLQFLIQYYNGEERAKGNILERFSAQQFPDLHSELNLSSLELGDSALYFCASSVTQGQILNEQYFGPGTRLTVT.